This T cell receptor beta chain is from a study of cytomegalovirus exposure and HLA in healthy donors. Regarding this clone: What it recognizes is unknown.

Study-wide findings and caveats: In an earlier analysis, most TCR beta V segments were productive about 90% or about 30% of the time. Some public TCRs appeared in many individuals, while most sequences were rare.

Vbeta (60) and Jbeta (13) primers were used in the PCR. TCRdb's copy holds only in-frame clones and misses some; the assay was immunoSEQ multiplex PCR. The repertoire consists of approximately 150,000 clones, with 60% to 80% occurring once and the leading ten covering about 1.8%. The germline V gene has CDR1 LGHNA and CDR2 YSLEER. This CDR3 is built from 15 residues. The V end was cut by 0 bases, the J end by 5 bases, with 11 bases between. The source of this sequence is a woman aged 25-40 years in good health and CMV-seronegative. The chain employs TRBV4-3 and TRBJ2-1, with D perhaps matching TRBD2 (5 bases). The sequenced sample was PBMCs. The CDR3 nucleotides are TGCGCCAGCAGCCAAGATGAGGGTCAGGACAATGAGCAGTTCTTC. Its protein product is CASSQDEGQDNEQFF.